This T cell receptor beta chain came from a study of beta chain features in type 1 diabetes. Overall study findings and caveats: Individuals with type 1 diabetes displayed fewer insertions and more deletions at VDJ junctions. A closer apparent resemblance between naive, central memory and Treg TCRB repertoires was seen in patients than in healthy donors. Shortening that was moderate but significant affected the TCRB CDR3s of Type 1 diabetes patients in all four CD4+ subsets. PCR, the amplification step, might favor shorter templates, equally in patients and controls.

About this clone: Its antigen is unknown.

Trimming cost V 6 bases and J 3 bases, with 9 bases left between them. In germline, CDR1 is SEHNR, CDR2 FQNEAQ (reference sequence). The CDR3 sequence is 13 residues long. Expressed TCRB transcripts were sequenced, since all the RNA that had been isolated was reverse transcribed. TCRdb keeps only in-frame clones here, not all; method: immunoSEQ multiplex PCR. In the table there are 550,000 to 850,000 clones, 13% of which are singletons. The origin of this receptor is a man between 18 and 35 years old with type 1 diabetes. The chain recombines TRBV7-9 with TRBJ1-3; no clear D. The source material was naive CD4+ T cells from blood. CDR3 in DNA: TGTGCCAGCAGTACCTCAAATGGAAACACCATATATTTT. Amino acids: CASSTSNGNTIYF.